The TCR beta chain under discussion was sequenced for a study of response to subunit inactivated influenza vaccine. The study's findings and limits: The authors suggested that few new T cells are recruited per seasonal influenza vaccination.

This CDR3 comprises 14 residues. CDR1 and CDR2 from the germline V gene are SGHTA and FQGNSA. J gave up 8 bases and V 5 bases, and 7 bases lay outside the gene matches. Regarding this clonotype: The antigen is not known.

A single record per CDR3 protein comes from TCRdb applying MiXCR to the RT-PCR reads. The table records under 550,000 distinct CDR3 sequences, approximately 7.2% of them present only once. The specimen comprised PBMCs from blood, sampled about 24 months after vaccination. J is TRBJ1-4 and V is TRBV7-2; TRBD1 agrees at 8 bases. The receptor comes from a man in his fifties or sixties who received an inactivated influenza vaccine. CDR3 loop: CASSLSRQGEKLFF. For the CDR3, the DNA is TGTGCCAGCAGCCTATCACGACAGGGGGAAAAACTGTTTTTT.